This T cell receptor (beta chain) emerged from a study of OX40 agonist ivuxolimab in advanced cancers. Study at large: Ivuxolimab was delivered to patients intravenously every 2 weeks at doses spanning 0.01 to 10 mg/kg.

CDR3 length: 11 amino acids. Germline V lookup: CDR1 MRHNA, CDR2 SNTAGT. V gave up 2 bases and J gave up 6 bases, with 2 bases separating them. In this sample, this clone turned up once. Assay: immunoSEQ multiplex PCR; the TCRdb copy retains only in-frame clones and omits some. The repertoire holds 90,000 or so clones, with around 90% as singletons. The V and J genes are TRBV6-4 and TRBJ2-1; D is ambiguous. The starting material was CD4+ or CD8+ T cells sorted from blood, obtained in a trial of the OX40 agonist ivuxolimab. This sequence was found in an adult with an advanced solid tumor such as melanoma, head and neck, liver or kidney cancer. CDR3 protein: CASSDGNEQFF. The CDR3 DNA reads TGTGCCAGCAGTGACGGCAATGAGCAGTTCTTC.